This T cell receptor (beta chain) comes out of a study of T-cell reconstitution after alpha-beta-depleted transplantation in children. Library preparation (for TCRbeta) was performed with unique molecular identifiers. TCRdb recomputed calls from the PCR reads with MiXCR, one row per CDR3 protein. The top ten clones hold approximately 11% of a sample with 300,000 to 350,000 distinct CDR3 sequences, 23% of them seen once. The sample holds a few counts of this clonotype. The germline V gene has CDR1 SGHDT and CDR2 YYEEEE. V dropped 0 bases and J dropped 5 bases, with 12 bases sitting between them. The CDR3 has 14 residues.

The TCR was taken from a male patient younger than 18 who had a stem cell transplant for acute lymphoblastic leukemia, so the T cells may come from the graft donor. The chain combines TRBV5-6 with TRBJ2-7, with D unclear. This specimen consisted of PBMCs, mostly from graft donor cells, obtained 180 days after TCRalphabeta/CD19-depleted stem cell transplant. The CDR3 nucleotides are TGTGCCAGCAGCTTGGGGGCGCGTTTGGACGAGCAGTACTTC. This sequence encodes CASSLGARLDEQYF. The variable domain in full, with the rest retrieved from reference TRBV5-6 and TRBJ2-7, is DAGVTQSPTHLIKTRGQQVTLRCSPKSGHDTVSWYQQALGQGPQFIFQYYEEEERQRGNFPDRFSGHQFPNYSSELNVNALLLGDSALYLCASSLGARLDEQYFGPGTRLTVT.